This T cell receptor (beta chain) is drawn from a study of blood T cells in healthy people across ages. Overall study findings and caveats: Per million T cells, TCR beta diversity dropped about linearly as age rose. Whereas aged donors had fewer naive CD4+ cells, long-lived donors had more of them and higher diversity.

Alongside a J-beta primer mix, a sample-barcoded 5' primer served in a second PCR lasting about 7 to 11 cycles. TCRdb analysed the 5' RACE reads with MiXCR anew, one entry per CDR3 protein. The data contain fewer than 800,000 distinct CDR3 sequences, about 34% of them seen just once; the ten biggest clones take up roughly 15%. Worth noting for this clonotype: Its cognate antigen is unknown.

CDR3 size: 14 residues. Per germline, CDR1 KGHSH and CDR2 LQKENI. V was clipped by 2 bases and J by 2 bases, with 8 bases between them. The chain is built from TRBV18 and TRBJ2-3; D unresolved. The TCR was taken from an elderly woman in good health. Sequenced: blood. DNA of the CDR3: TGTGCCAGCTCACCAATGCTAGACACAGATACGCAGTATTTT. It is translated as CASSPMLDTDTQYF.